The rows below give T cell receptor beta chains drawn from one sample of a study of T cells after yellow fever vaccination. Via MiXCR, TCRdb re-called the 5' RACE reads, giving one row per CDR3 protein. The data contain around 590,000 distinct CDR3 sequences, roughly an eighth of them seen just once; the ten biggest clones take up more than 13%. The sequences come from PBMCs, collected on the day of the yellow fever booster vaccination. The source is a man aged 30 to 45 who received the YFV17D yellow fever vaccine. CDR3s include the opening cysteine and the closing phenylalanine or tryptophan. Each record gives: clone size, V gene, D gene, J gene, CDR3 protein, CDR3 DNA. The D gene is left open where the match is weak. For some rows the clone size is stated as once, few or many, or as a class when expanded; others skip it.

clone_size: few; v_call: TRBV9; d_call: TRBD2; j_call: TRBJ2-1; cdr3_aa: CASSVEASGSSEQFF; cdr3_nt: TGTGCCAGCAGCGTAGAAGCTAGCGGGAGTTCTGAGCAGTTCTTC
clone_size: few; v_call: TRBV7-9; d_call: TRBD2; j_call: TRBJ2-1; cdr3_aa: CASSPKTSEAEQFF; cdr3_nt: TGTGCCAGCAGCCCTAAGACTAGCGAAGCTGAGCAGTTCTTC
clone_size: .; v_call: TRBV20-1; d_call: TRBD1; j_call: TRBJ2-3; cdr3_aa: CSARNRGAPDTQYF; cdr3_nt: TGCAGTGCGCGAAACAGGGGAGCGCCAGATACGCAGTATTTT
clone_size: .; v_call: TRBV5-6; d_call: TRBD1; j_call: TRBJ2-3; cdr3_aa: CASSQDRGQDTQYF; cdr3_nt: TGTGCCAGCAGTCAAGACAGGGGGCAAGATACGCAGTATTTT
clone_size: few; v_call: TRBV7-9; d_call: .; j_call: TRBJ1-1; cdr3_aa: CASSSGGGFGTEAFF; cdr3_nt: TGTGCCAGCAGCTCGGGAGGTGGTTTTGGCACTGAAGCTTTCTTT
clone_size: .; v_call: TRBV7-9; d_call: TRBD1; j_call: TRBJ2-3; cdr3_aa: CASSWAGQGAKDTQYF; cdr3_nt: TGTGCCAGCAGCTGGGCTGGACAGGGGGCAAAAGATACGCAGTATTTT
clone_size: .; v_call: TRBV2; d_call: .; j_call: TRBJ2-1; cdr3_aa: CASSEGLGGGVSYNEQFF; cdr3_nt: TGTGCCAGCAGTGAAGGGTTAGGCGGAGGGGTCTCCTACAATGAGCAGTTCTTC
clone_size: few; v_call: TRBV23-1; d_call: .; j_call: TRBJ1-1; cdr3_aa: CASRNRVPYTEAFF; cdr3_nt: TGCGCCAGCAGAAACAGGGTCCCCTACACTGAAGCTTTCTTT
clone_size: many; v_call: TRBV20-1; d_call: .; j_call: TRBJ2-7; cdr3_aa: CSAREGLFYEQYF; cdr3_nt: TGCAGTGCTAGAGAGGGACTGTTCTACGAGCAGTACTTC
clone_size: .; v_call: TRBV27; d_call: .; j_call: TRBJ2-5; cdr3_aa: CASGPLTSGPQETQYF; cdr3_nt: TGTGCCAGCGGCCCACTGACTAGTGGACCCCAAGAGACCCAGTACTTC
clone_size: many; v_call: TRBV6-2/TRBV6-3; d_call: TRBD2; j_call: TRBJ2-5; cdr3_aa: CASRSVSSGRARETQYF; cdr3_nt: TGTGCCAGCAGGAGCGTGAGTAGCGGGAGGGCCCGAGAGACCCAGTACTTC
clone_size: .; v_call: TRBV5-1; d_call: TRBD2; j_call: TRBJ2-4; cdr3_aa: CASSPGLGGPKNIQYF; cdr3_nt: TGCGCCAGCAGCCCCGGACTAGGTGGGCCAAAAAACATTCAGTACTTC
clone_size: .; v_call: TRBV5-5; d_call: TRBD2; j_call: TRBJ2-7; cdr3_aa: CASSNLAGGNYEQYF; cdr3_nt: TGTGCCAGCAGCAACCTAGCGGGAGGAAACTACGAGCAGTACTTC
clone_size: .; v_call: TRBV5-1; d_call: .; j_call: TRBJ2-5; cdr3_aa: CASSNGPEETQYF; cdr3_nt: TGCGCCAGCAGCAACGGACCCGAAGAGACCCAGTACTTC
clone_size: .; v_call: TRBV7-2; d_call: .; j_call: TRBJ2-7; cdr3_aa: CASSLNGQTTYEQYF; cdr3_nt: TGTGCCAGCAGCTTAAACGGGCAGACGACCTACGAGCAGTACTTC
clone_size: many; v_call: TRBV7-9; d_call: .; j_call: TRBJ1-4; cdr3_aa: CASSSDGGLTNEKLFF; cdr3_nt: TGTGCCAGCAGCTCCGACGGCGGCCTGACTAATGAAAAACTGTTTTTT
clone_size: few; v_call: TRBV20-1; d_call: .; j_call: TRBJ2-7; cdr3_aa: CSARALALPYEQYF; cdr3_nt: TGCAGTGCTAGAGCTTTGGCCTTGCCCTACGAGCAGTACTTC
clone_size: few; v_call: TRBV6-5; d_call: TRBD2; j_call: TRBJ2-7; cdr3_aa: CASSYTGVSSGRWVEQYF; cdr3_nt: TGTGCCAGCAGTTACACGGGGGTATCTAGCGGGAGATGGGTCGAGCAGTACTTC
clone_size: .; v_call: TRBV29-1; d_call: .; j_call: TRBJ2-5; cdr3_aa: CSVRTQYF; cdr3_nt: TGCAGCGTGAGGACCCAGTACTTC
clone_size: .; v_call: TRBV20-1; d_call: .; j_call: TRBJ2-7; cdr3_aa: CSATGGQLGTYEQYF; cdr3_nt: TGCAGTGCTACGGGCGGACAGCTAGGGACCTACGAGCAGTACTTC
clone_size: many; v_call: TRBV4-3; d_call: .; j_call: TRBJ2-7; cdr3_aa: CASSQDRPENGEQYF; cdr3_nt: TGCGCCAGCAGCCAAGATCGACCGGAGAATGGGGAGCAGTACTTC
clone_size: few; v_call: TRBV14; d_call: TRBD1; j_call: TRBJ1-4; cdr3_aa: CASSRDRLLLFF; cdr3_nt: TGTGCCAGCAGCCGGGACAGGTTGTTACTGTTTTTT
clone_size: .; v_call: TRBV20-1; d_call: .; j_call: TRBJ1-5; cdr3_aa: CSAAGQSVGRQPQHF; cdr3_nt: TGCAGTGCCGCCGGACAGTCGGTTGGGAGGCAGCCCCAGCATTTT
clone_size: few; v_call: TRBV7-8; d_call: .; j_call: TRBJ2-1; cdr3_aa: CASSLDQMYNEQFF; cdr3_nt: TGTGCCAGCAGCTTAGACCAGATGTACAATGAGCAGTTCTTC
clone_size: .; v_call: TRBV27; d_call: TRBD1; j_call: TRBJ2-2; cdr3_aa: CASSLGTGYKELFF; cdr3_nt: TGTGCCAGCAGTTTAGGGACAGGTTATAAAGAGCTGTTTTTT
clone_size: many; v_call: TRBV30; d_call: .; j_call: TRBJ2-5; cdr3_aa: CAWSGVSQETQYF; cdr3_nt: TGTGCCTGGAGTGGAGTGTCCCAAGAGACCCAGTACTTC
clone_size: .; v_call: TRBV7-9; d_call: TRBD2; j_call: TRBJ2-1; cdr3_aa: CASSTRLAGGPFEQFF; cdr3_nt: TGTGCCAGCAGCACGAGACTAGCGGGAGGGCCGTTTGAGCAGTTCTTC